This T cell receptor beta chain was obtained from a study of blood T cell repertoires in COVID-19 (dated by TCRdb to 2018 to 2021). For context, the study as a whole: The collaborator samples originated in the United States, Italy and Spain and spanned the acute and convalescent phases of COVID-19. The prospective study material was composed of cDNA or gDNA derived from T cells, B-cell-depleted T cells, or PBMCs. The dataset comprised deeply sampled blood TCRbeta repertoires from subjects exposed to, actively infected with, or recovered from COVID-19. A freely available public database, intended as a resource for researchers studying the immune response to SARS-CoV-2, is where the repertoires were released. Samples were obtained from the ongoing ImmuneRACE study (first 160 participants) and from some 1,300 subjects provided by 6 global collaborators. Sample metadata almost always included a de-identified subject ID, COVID-19 status, age in years and sex. Where HLA class I and class II types were available, the types were taken from metadata supplied by the sample provider, not from assay-based typing.

V trim: 2 bases; J trim: 3 bases; unmatched bases: 7. The CDR3 spans 17 residues, from the cysteine through the phenylalanine. The read is trimmed to its CDR3 DNA, 51 bases read in frame from base 1. The germline V gene encodes CDR1 SGHRS and CDR2 YFSETQ. Points the paper makes about the study in general: How much clinical and demographic metadata was included differed by source and by participant, and the metadata was provided uncurated.

TCRbeta CDR3 regions were amplified from genomic DNA using the immunoSEQ Assay, a bias-controlled multiplex PCR. In the authors' own workflow: The number of nucleated cells in each sample was estimated from the amplification of reference gene primers within the assay. To quantify the absolute abundance of each unique TCRbeta CDR3 rearrangement, sequence reads were collapsed and filtered. For each sample, productive Simpson clonality was calculated by taking the square root of Simpson's diversity index across productive rearrangements. TCRdb took over this immuneACCESS table, retaining in-frame rearrangements with V and J assigned. Such tables are incomplete; in checked studies, under half of the missing clones stem from an unresolved V gene, and the remainder is unexplained. V, J and clone size are taken as reported in that table, and D and trimming were inferred from the DNA itself. A total of around 80,000 clones appear in this sample, over 75% of them only once. Jointly, the top ten make up roughly 0.78% of the sample.

With regard to this clone: Its antigen remains unidentified. No base qualities exist here, and no much larger clone lies one base off it.

Whole blood was collected in K2EDTA tubes by collaborating institutions according to the institutions' own protocols. Collaborator samples were shipped for TCRbeta analysis as frozen whole blood, isolated PBMCs, or DNA extracted from either sample type. The sequence was obtained from a woman older than 75 with acute or convalescent COVID-19. The sample consisted of peripheral blood. The chain was built from TRBV5-1 and TRBJ2-2, with TRBD1 matching 10 junction bases. CDR3 loop: CASSLAGTGVDTGELFF. Read as DNA, the sequence is TGCGCCAGCAGCTTAGCCGGGACAGGGGTAGACACCGGGGAGCTGTTTTTT.